The clone carrying this T cell receptor (beta chain) was picked up one time. Multiple sclerosis controls were treatment-naive patients with stable or active relapsing-remitting disease. V was trimmed by 3 bases and J by 4 bases, leaving 32 bases between them. CDR1 and CDR2 (germline): SGHRS, YFSETQ. The CDR3 sequence is 21 residues long. The data stem from a study of CD8 T cells in Susac syndrome. Random-hexamer reverse transcription was applied to roughly 0.5 to 1 ug RNA. A multiplex approach, immunoSEQ multiplex PCR, amplified TCR beta CDR3 across 54 Vbeta and 13 Jbeta. TCRdb analysed the immunoSEQ multiplex PCR reads with MiXCR anew, one entry per CDR3 protein. The sample has 250,000 to 300,000 distinct CDR3 sequences, roughly 85% seen once.

The chain combines TRBV5-1 with TRBJ2-1; maybe TRBD1 (7 bases). Source material: CD8+ T cells from PBMCs. The TCR comes from a human donor with multiple sclerosis. CDR3 coding DNA: TGCGCCAGCAGCTCCGGGGAGGACAGCCTCTACCCTAGACAGGGTTACAATGAGCAGTTCTTC. Translating gives CASSSGEDSLYPRQGYNEQFF.